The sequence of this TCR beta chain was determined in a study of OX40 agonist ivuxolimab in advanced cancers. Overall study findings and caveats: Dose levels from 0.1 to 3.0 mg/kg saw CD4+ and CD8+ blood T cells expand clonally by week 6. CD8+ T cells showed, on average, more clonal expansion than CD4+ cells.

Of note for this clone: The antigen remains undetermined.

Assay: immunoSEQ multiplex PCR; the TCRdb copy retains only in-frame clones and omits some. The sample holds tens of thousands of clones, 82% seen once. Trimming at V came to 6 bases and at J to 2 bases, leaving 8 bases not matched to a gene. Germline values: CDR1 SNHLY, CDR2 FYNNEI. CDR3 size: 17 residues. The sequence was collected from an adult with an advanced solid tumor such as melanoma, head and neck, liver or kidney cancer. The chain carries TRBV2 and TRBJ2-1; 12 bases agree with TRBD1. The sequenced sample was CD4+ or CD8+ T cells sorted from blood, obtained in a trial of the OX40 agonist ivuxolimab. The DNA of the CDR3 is TGTGCCAGCAGGGGACAGGGGGCACGTACCCCCTACAATGAGCAGTTCTTC. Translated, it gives CASRGQGARTPYNEQFF.